This section outlines one TCR beta chain sequence together with its context. Its cognate antigen is unknown. The data were obtained in a study of cytomegalovirus exposure and HLA in healthy donors. The data were produced by immunoSEQ multiplex PCR, yet TCRdb's version contains in-frame clones alone and is incomplete. Seen here are about 250,000 clones, more than 85% observed once, and the top ten hold 12%. Unmatched junction bases numbered 4, after V lost 4 bases and J lost 2 bases. Germline V gene data show CDR1 as SGHRS and CDR2 as YFSETQ. CDR3 length equals 15 residues. Study-wide results and limits: While the bulk of TCR sequences proved rare, some public TCRs turned up in many donors. Cytomegalovirus status, reportedly, was diagnosed with high specificity and sensitivity by the classifier. Later, an analysis found that TCR clusters from the first cohort tended to co-occur in the roughly 130 validation repertoires.

The chain joins TRBV5-1 to TRBJ2-3; 10 bases are shared with TRBD2. This TCR came from a man younger than 30 in good health and CMV-seropositive. Sequencing was performed on PBMCs. The CDR3 sequence is CASSRGLANTDTQYF. CDR3 nucleotides: TGCGCCAGCAGCCGGGGACTAGCGAACACAGATACGCAGTATTTT.